The 17 T cell receptor beta chains below come from one sample, sequenced in a study of T cell responses to AZD1222 COVID-19 vaccine. Sequenced by immunoSEQ multiplex PCR; TCRdb stores in-frame clones only, minus some. The sample contains about 66,000 clones, around nine tenths of which appear only once. This sample comprised peripheral blood, obtained 28 days after the second dose of the MenACWY control vaccine. These receptors all stem from an adult who received the MenACWY meningococcal vaccine as a control.

The chain uses TRBV3-1 (or the pseudogene TRBV3-2) and TRBJ1-1; D gene uncertain. Germline CDR1 is LGHDT and CDR2 is YNNKEL (reference sequence). V lost 1 base and J lost 8, with 8 bases in between. The CDR3 is made up of 12 amino acids. CDR3 loop: CASSQGRQEAFF. The CDR3 DNA reads TGTGCCAGCAGCCAAGGACGGCAAGAAGCTTTCTTT.

The chain combines TRBV7-6 with TRBJ1-1, with TRBD1 identical over 9 bases. CDR3 length equals 15 residues. Germline V gene sequence: CDR1 SGHVS, CDR2 FNYEAQ. V lost 1 base, J lost 1 base, and 1 base stayed unmatched. As DNA, the CDR3 is TGTGCCAGCAGCTTAGTACAGGGGGCGAACACTGAAGCTTTCTTT. As protein: CASSLVQGANTEAFF.

The V and J genes are TRBV6-1 and TRBJ1-1, with D unclear. This CDR3 comprises 14 residues. V lost 1 base, J lost 2 bases, and 8 bases lay in between. In germline, CDR1 is MNHNS, CDR2 SASEGT. CDR3 nucleotides: TGTGCCAGCAGTGAAGGGTTTTCCAACACTGAAGCTTTCTTT. Translation: CASSEGFSNTEAFF.

This clone has a single count. This chain links TRBV30 with TRBJ1-4, with TRBD1 as a possible D gene (6 bases). Germline V gene data show CDR1 as GTSNPN and CDR2 as SVGIG (reference sequence). The CDR3 sequence is 13 residues long. V dropped 5 bases and J dropped 11 bases, with 18 bases sitting between them. The CDR3 is CAWGWRGRSKLFF. In DNA form, the CDR3 reads TGTGCCTGGGGTTGGAGGGGGAGGTCGAAACTGTTTTTT.

J is TRBJ2-1 and V is TRBV6-2 or TRBV6-3; 7 bases map to TRBD2. Germline V gene sequence: CDR1 MNHEY, CDR2 SVGEGT. CDR3 length: 15 amino acids. The V and J ends lost 4 bases and 5 bases, in that order; junction bases with no gene match: 8. The CDR3 protein is CASSLMGGGHNEQFF. Written as DNA, the CDR3 is TGTGCCAGCAGTTTGATGGGGGGGGGACACAATGAGCAGTTCTTC.

The chain combines TRBV7-2 with TRBJ2-7, with D unresolved. Trimming cost V 1 base and J 7 bases, with 5 bases left between them. Germline V gene sequence: CDR1 SGHTA, CDR2 FQGNSA. This CDR3 contains 11 residues. CDR3 in amino acids: CASSLVSEQYF. The CDR3, as DNA: TGTGCCAGCAGCTTAGTCTCGGAGCAGTACTTC.

This clone is judged medium-sized. This chain connects TRBV6-2 or TRBV6-3 to TRBJ2-1; no clear D gene. Trimming stripped 5 bases from V and 3 bases from J, with 11 bases between. The length of the CDR3 is 14 residues. Germline assignment: CDR1 MNHEY and CDR2 SVGEGT. CDR3 in DNA: TGTGCCAGCAGTACGGACGGAAACTACAATGAGCAGTTCTTC. Its translation is CASSTDGNYNEQFF.

This chain uses TRBV30 with TRBJ1-6; weak D call: TRBD1 (5 bases). This CDR3 region has 16 residues. With 5 bases removed from V and 8 bases from J, the gap between germline ends came to 22 bases. Germline V gene lookup returns CDR1 GTSNPN and CDR2 SVGIG (reference sequence). The CDR3 DNA reads as TGTGCCTGGGGGTCCCCGGTGGGGGTAGCGGATTCACCCCTCCACTTT. Protein: CAWGSPVGVADSPLHF.

This chain uses TRBV4-2 with TRBJ2-3, with D uncertain. Deletions cut 0 bases from V and 6 bases from J, with 4 bases between. CDR1 and CDR2 (germline): LGHNA, YNFKEQ. CDR3 length equals 12 residues. The CDR3 protein is CASSQESDTQYF. Written as DNA, the CDR3 is TGTGCCAGCAGCCAAGAGTCGGATACGCAGTATTTT.

The chain recombines TRBV10-1 with TRBJ2-7; tentatively, D is TRBD2 (5 bases). Germline CDR1 is WNHNN and CDR2 is SYGVQD (reference sequence). The CDR3 loop spans 14 amino acids. Trimming removed 5 bases from V and 2 bases from J, with 13 bases in between. This chain's CDR3 is CASSPSGKTYEQYF. CDR3 in DNA: TGCGCCAGCAGTCCCTCGGGGAAGACCTACGAGCAGTACTTC.

In regard to this clone: One end of the junction is discordant with germline, which a read error may explain. The rearrangement joins TRBV6-1 to TRBJ2-5; D might be TRBD1 or TRBD2, each matching 7 bases. Germline CDR1 is MNHNS and CDR2 is SASEGT. This CDR3 has 15 amino acids. CDR3 in DNA: TGTGCCAGCTGTGATGGGGGGGGACAGCAAGAGACCCAGTACTTC. Residues: CASCDGGGQQETQYF.

This sequence joins TRBV15 and TRBJ1-5; maybe TRBD1 (5 bases). The CDR3 runs to 15 residues. Germline loops: CDR1 LNHNV, CDR2 YYDKDF (reference sequence). Trimming shortened V by 1 base and J by 7 bases, and 14 bases separated the two germline ends. The CDR3 sequence is CATSRGGRPDQPQHF. The CDR3 DNA reads TGTGCCACCAGCAGAGGGGGACGGCCGGACCAGCCCCAGCATTTT.

The J gene is TRBJ1-1, the V gene TRBV6-5; D not resolved. Between the trimmed V and J ends, which lost 8 bases and 1 base, there was a span of 14 bases. This CDR3 has 14 residues. Germline V lookup: CDR1 MNHEY, CDR2 SVGAGI. CDR3 region: CASALRVKNTEAFF. The CDR3 bases are TGTGCCAGCGCATTGCGGGTCAAGAACACTGAAGCTTTCTTT.

The chain carries TRBV24-1 and TRBJ2-1, with TRBD2 matching 11 bases. The CDR3 is 15 residues long. The germline gives CDR1 KGHDR, CDR2 SFDVKD. V lost 10 bases, J lost 6 bases, and 10 bases stayed unmatched. The CDR3: CATQAGTSGFNEQFF. The CDR3 region has the DNA TGTGCCACTCAAGCCGGGACTAGCGGATTCAATGAGCAGTTCTTC.

This chain joins TRBV7-8 and TRBJ1-4; 7 nucleotides match TRBD1. There are 14 residues in the CDR3. V gave up 5 bases and J gave up 7 bases; unmatched junction bases: 7. From germline, CDR1 is SGHVS and CDR2 FQNEAQ. This CDR3 reads CASSIRGRGEKLFF. The CDR3 DNA reads as TGTGCCAGCAGCATAAGGGGGCGCGGTGAAAAACTGTTTTTT.

The J gene is TRBJ2-2, the V gene TRBV5-4, with D perhaps matching TRBD2 (6 bases). This CDR3 is 15 amino acids long. The germline V and J ends were trimmed by 4 bases and 0 bases, with 10 bases remaining between them. Per germline, CDR1 SGHNT and CDR2 YYREEE (reference sequence). DNA of the CDR3: TGTGCCAGCAGCCTCGGGGAGGCGAACACCGGGGAGCTGTTTTTT. Protein product: CASSLGEANTGELFF.

This clone is a singleton in its sample. The chain is built from TRBV19 and TRBJ2-3; 14 bases are a match to TRBD2. With 4 bases clipped from V and 6 bases from J, the junction kept 3 bases outside the gene matches. Germline V lookup: CDR1 LNHDA, CDR2 SQIVND (reference sequence). CDR3 length equals 15 residues. The CDR3 region has the DNA TGTGCCAGTAGTACGGGACTAGCGGGAGCGGATACGCAGTATTTT. It specifies CASSTGLAGADTQYF. Combining the CDR3 with reference TRBV19 and TRBJ2-3 gives the whole variable domain DGGITQSPKYLFRKEGQNVTLSCEQNLNHDAMYWYRQDPGQGLRLIYYSQIVNDFQKGDIAEGYSVSREKKESFPLTVTSAQKNPTAFYLCASSTGLAGADTQYFGPGTRLTVL.